Listed below are T cell receptor beta chains from one sample, sequenced in a study of PD-L1 blockade in urothelial cancer. Libraries were prepared by immunoSEQ multiplex PCR; TCRdb keeps only in-frame clonotypes and omits some of them. The repertoire holds 15,000 to 20,000 clones, with 87% as singletons. The sample in question was PBMCs, obtained around atezolizumab (anti-PD-L1) treatment. The receptors here all came from a man aged 50-59 years with urothelial cancer. Both conserved end residues are part of each CDR3. D genes are given only for firm matches. Clone size appears in some rows only: once, few, many, or a class for an expanded clone.

clone size: NA
J gene: TRBJ2-5
V gene: TRBV27
D gene: TRBD1
CDR3 protein: CASSHGQAGETQYF
CDR3 DNA: TGTGCCAGCAGTCATGGACAGGCGGGAGAGACCCAGTACTTC

clone size: NA
J gene: TRBJ2-5
V gene: TRBV7-7
D gene: NA
CDR3 protein: CASSSPVSQETQYF
CDR3 DNA: TGTGCTAGCAGCTCCCCCGTTTCGCAAGAGACCCAGTACTTC

clone size: NA
J gene: TRBJ2-5
V gene: TRBV4-3
D gene: NA
CDR3 protein: CASSQDRTAQETQYF
CDR3 DNA: TGCGCCAGCAGCCAAGATAGGACAGCGCAAGAGACCCAGTACTTC

clone size: once
J gene: TRBJ2-7
V gene: TRBV7-9
D gene: TRBD2
CDR3 protein: CASSLDWEREGEQYF
CDR3 DNA: TGTGCCAGCAGCTTAGATTGGGAGCGGGAGGGCGAGCAGTACTTC

clone size: NA
J gene: TRBJ2-1
V gene: TRBV29-1
D gene: TRBD2
CDR3 protein: CSVGSSGHNEQFF
CDR3 DNA: TGCAGCGTTGGTTCTAGCGGGCACAATGAGCAGTTCTTC

clone size: NA
J gene: TRBJ2-7
V gene: TRBV6-5
D gene: TRBD2
CDR3 protein: CASSYFGTSGKGEQYF
CDR3 DNA: TGTGCCAGCAGTTACTTTGGGACTAGCGGGAAAGGGGAGCAGTACTTC

clone size: once
J gene: TRBJ2-1
V gene: TRBV6-5
D gene: TRBD1
CDR3 protein: CASGGTGGFNEQFF
CDR3 DNA: TGTGCCAGCGGCGGGACAGGGGGTTTCAATGAGCAGTTCTTC

clone size: NA
J gene: TRBJ2-1
V gene: TRBV27
D gene: TRBD2
CDR3 protein: CASSLGTRGFDEQFF
CDR3 DNA: TGTGCCAGCAGCCTCGGGACTAGGGGCTTTGATGAGCAGTTCTTC

clone size: NA
J gene: TRBJ2-7
V gene: TRBV27
D gene: TRBD2
CDR3 protein: CATGTSGRREQYF
CDR3 DNA: TGTGCCACAGGGACTAGCGGGAGAAGGGAGCAGTACTTC

clone size: NA
J gene: TRBJ2-1
V gene: TRBV4-3
D gene: TRBD1
CDR3 protein: CASSPEVGTGGNEQFF
CDR3 DNA: TGCGCCAGCAGCCCCGAAGTCGGGACAGGCGGCAATGAGCAGTTCTTC

clone size: NA
J gene: TRBJ1-1
V gene: TRBV5-1
D gene: TRBD1
CDR3 protein: CASRSRTQGAHTEAFF
CDR3 DNA: TGCGCCAGCAGGTCGAGGACACAGGGGGCACACACTGAAGCTTTCTTT

clone size: NA
J gene: TRBJ2-7
V gene: TRBV18
D gene: NA
CDR3 protein: CASSLFPLAGMVYEQYF
CDR3 DNA: TGTGCCAGCTCACTTTTTCCTCTGGCGGGGATGGTCTACGAGCAGTACTTC

clone size: NA
J gene: TRBJ2-3
V gene: TRBV7-6
D gene: TRBD2
CDR3 protein: CASSQPGLAGGGTDTQYF
CDR3 DNA: TGTGCCAGCAGCCAACCGGGACTAGCGGGAGGTGGCACAGATACGCAGTATTTT

clone size: few
J gene: TRBJ2-4
V gene: TRBV4-1
D gene: NA
CDR3 protein: CASSQGGVGWAKNIQYF
CDR3 DNA: TGCGCCAGCAGCCAAGGGGGGGTGGGTTGGGCCAAAAACATTCAGTACTTC

clone size: NA
J gene: TRBJ2-1
V gene: TRBV6-1
D gene: NA
CDR3 protein: CASSETGRNEQFF
CDR3 DNA: TGTGCCAGCAGTGAAACAGGGCGCAATGAGCAGTTCTTC

clone size: NA
J gene: TRBJ2-7
V gene: TRBV28
D gene: NA
CDR3 protein: CASSRGIRYEQYF
CDR3 DNA: TGTGCCAGCAGCCGGGGGATCAGGTACGAGCAGTACTTC

clone size: NA
J gene: TRBJ2-5
V gene: TRBV7-2
D gene: TRBD2
CDR3 protein: CASTKGLAETQYF
CDR3 DNA: TGTGCCAGCACCAAGGGACTAGCGGAGACCCAGTACTTC

clone size: NA
J gene: TRBJ2-5
V gene: TRBV7-2
D gene: TRBD1
CDR3 protein: CASRNGDRIQETQYF
CDR3 DNA: TGTGCCAGCCGCAACGGGGACAGAATACAAGAGACCCAGTACTTC

clone size: NA
J gene: TRBJ2-7
V gene: TRBV18
D gene: NA
CDR3 protein: CASSPPIPSSYEQYF
CDR3 DNA: TGTGCCAGCTCACCCCCAATACCGAGCTCCTACGAGCAGTACTTC

clone size: NA
J gene: TRBJ1-1
V gene: TRBV2
D gene: TRBD1
CDR3 protein: CASSGYTGVTEAFF
CDR3 DNA: TGTGCCAGCAGTGGATATACAGGGGTTACTGAAGCTTTCTTT

clone size: NA
J gene: TRBJ2-6
V gene: TRBV7-3
D gene: NA
CDR3 protein: CASSLYSLFLRGGANVLTF
CDR3 DNA: TGTGCCAGCAGCCTATATTCACTTTTTCTCAGGGGTGGGGCCAACGTCCTGACTTTC

clone size: NA
J gene: TRBJ2-7
V gene: TRBV29-1
D gene: NA
CDR3 protein: CSANVLQGRITYEQYF
CDR3 DNA: TGCAGCGCAAACGTATTACAGGGTAGAATAACCTACGAGCAGTACTTC

clone size: NA
J gene: TRBJ1-2
V gene: TRBV28
D gene: NA
CDR3 protein: CASKWGRGNYGYTF
CDR3 DNA: TGTGCCAGCAAGTGGGGGCGAGGGAACTATGGCTACACCTTC

clone size: NA
J gene: TRBJ2-5
V gene: TRBV27
D gene: TRBD2
CDR3 protein: CASSPTSGGAWETQYF
CDR3 DNA: TGTGCCAGCAGTCCGACTAGCGGGGGGGCCTGGGAGACCCAGTACTTC

clone size: NA
J gene: TRBJ2-7
V gene: TRBV10-2
D gene: TRBD2
CDR3 protein: CASTRRESHEQYF
CDR3 DNA: TGCGCCAGCACTAGGCGGGAGTCCCACGAGCAGTACTTC

clone size: NA
J gene: TRBJ1-6
V gene: TRBV5-4
D gene: TRBD1
CDR3 protein: CASSLTGDDSPLHF
CDR3 DNA: TGTGCCAGCAGCCTGACAGGGGACGATTCACCCCTCCACTTT

clone size: NA
J gene: TRBJ2-1
V gene: TRBV14
D gene: TRBD1
CDR3 protein: CASSPTGQGMHNEQFF
CDR3 DNA: TGTGCCAGCAGCCCTACGGGACAGGGGATGCACAATGAGCAGTTCTTC

clone size: few
J gene: TRBJ2-3
V gene: TRBV6-1
D gene: NA
CDR3 protein: CASSVQQSTDTQYF
CDR3 DNA: TGTGCCAGCAGTGTACAACAGAGCACAGATACGCAGTATTTT

clone size: NA
J gene: TRBJ2-1
V gene: TRBV6-4
D gene: TRBD1
CDR3 protein: CASSDSTGGPYNEQFF
CDR3 DNA: TGTGCCAGCAGTGACTCGACAGGGGGGCCTTACAATGAGCAGTTCTTC

clone size: NA
J gene: TRBJ1-4
V gene: TRBV9
D gene: TRBD1
CDR3 protein: CASSDWGQGVTNEKLFF
CDR3 DNA: TGTGCCAGCAGCGATTGGGGACAGGGTGTAACTAATGAAAAACTGTTTTTT